What follows are 27 T cell receptor beta chains derived from one specimen sequenced in a study of cytomegalovirus exposure and HLA in healthy donors (dated by TCRdb to 2015 to 2018). The library was prepared using the immunoSEQ multiplex PCR assay. For the multiplex PCR, a mixture combining 60 forward primers for TCR Vbeta segments and 13 reverse primers for TCR Jbeta segments was used. The table comes from immuneACCESS by way of TCRdb, which keeps in-frame sequences with V and J called. Part of the clones is missing from these tables; in studies checked, under half for an unresolved V gene and the rest for unknown reasons. Recorded for this sample are approximately 120,000 clones; less than 80% of them occurred a single time. The ten largest clones represent 7% to 9% of the sample. Sequencing used PBMCs. The receptors stem from a woman between 50 and 59 years old in good health and CMV-seropositive.

This clone turned up a few times. The V call is TRBV7-2, the J call TRBJ1-3; the match to TRBD1 covers 10 bases. This CDR3 contains 18 residues. The J segment lost 0 bases and the V segment lost 4 bases, leaving 9 bases of the junction unmatched. Germline CDR1 is SGHTA and CDR2 is FQGNSA. The CDR3 reads CASSSSGTGEISGNTIYF. CDR3 nucleotides: TGTGCCAGCAGCTCCTCCGGGACAGGGGAGATCTCTGGAAACACCATATATTTT.

This chain connects TRBV5-1 to TRBJ2-3; TRBD2 matches at 14 bases. V lost 2 bases and J lost 0; bases outside the gene matches: 8. The CDR3 sequence is 19 residues long. Looked up from germline, CDR1 is SGHRS and CDR2 is YFSETQ. In DNA, the CDR3 is TGCGCCAGCAGCTTCGGACTAGCGGGGGGCCCTACTAGCACAGATACGCAGTATTTT. It is translated as CASSFGLAGGPTSTDTQYF.

V is TRBV6-6 and J is TRBJ2-6; D is unresolved. The CDR3 contains 16 residues. The V gene's germline CDR1 is MNHNY and CDR2 SVGAGI (reference sequence). The V and J ends lost 7 bases and 0 bases respectively, with 13 bases between them. CDR3 DNA: TGTGCCAGCACCCCCGGATGGGCCTCTGGGGCCAACGTCCTGACTTTC. Protein sequence: CASTPGWASGANVLTF.

As DNA, the CDR3 is TGCGCCAGCAGCTCTTGGACTAGCTCGACCGGGGAGCTGTTTTTT. Translated, it gives CASSSWTSSTGELFF. The chain employs TRBV5-1 and TRBJ2-2, with 8 bases lining up with TRBD2. The CDR3 covers 15 residues. Looked up from germline, CDR1 is SGHRS and CDR2 is YFSETQ. Losses at the gene ends were 3 bases for V and 5 bases for J; bases not matched to a gene: 6.

The chain has TRBV7-9 and TRBJ2-3, with a tentative D call TRBD2 (5 bases). The CDR3 covers 13 residues. Per the germline V gene, CDR1 is SEHNR and CDR2 is FQNEAQ (reference sequence). Trimming removed 11 bases from V and 1 base from J, with 13 bases in between. The CDR3 DNA reads as TGTGCCTCGGGCCTAGCTCGCACAGATACGCAGTATTTT. This sequence encodes CASGLARTDTQYF. The full variable domain, with the rest looked up from reference TRBV7-9 and TRBJ2-3, is DTGVSQNPRHKITKRGQNVTFRCDPISEHNRLYWYRQTLGQGPEFLTYFQNEAQLEKSRLLSDRFSAERPKGSFSTLEIQRTEQGDSAMYLCASGLARTDTQYFGPGTRLTVL.

The V call is TRBV18, the J call TRBJ2-5; 11 bases match TRBD2. CDR1 and CDR2 (germline): KGHSH, LQKENI. The J segment lost 1 base and the V segment lost 0 bases, leaving 10 bases of the junction unmatched. The CDR3 sequence is 19 residues long. The CDR3 nucleotides read TGTGCCAGCTCACCACCCCTAGCGGGGGGCCAGCGGGGCCAAGAGACCCAGTACTTC. Amino acid sequence: CASSPPLAGGQRGQETQYF.

The gene calls are TRBV19 and TRBJ1-4; 7 bases line up with TRBD1. Trimming cost V 5 bases and J 8 bases; bases outside gene matches: 11. The CDR3 loop spans 15 amino acids. Germline values: CDR1 LNHDA, CDR2 SQIVND (reference sequence). The CDR3 nucleotides are TGTGCCAGTAGTCCCGGAGGGGGCGGAGGGGAAAAACTGTTTTTT. The encoded protein is CASSPGGGGGEKLFF.

The chain is built from TRBV28 and TRBJ1-1, with 10 bases fitting TRBD1. V was pared by 7 bases and J by 7 bases, with 3 bases of the junction left unmatched. The CDR3 totals 12 residues. Germline V CDR1 and CDR2: MDHEN, SYDVKM. The CDR3 bases are TGTGCCAGCATTGACAGGGGGCTTGAAGCTTTCTTT. It encodes CASIDRGLEAFF.

The CDR3 DNA follows: TGTGCCAGCAGCTTAGCGGGAGGCCCCCCCACAGATACGCAGTATTTT. This sequence encodes CASSLAGGPPTDTQYF. This chain uses TRBV5-5 with TRBJ2-3; 9 bases align to TRBD2. Germline trimming cut 2 bases from V and 2 bases from J; bases unmatched to any gene: 6. Looked up from germline, CDR1 is SGHKS and CDR2 is YYEKEE (reference sequence). This CDR3 is built from 16 residues.

This chain links TRBV19 with TRBJ1-2; D not resolved. The V gene lost 3 bases and the J gene lost 2 bases, with 13 bases spanning the gap. This CDR3 region has 15 residues. Per germline, CDR1 LNHDA and CDR2 SQIVND (reference sequence). The DNA of the CDR3 is TGTGCCAGTAGTATTATCGAGACTCCGAACTATGGCTACACCTTC. Amino acid sequence: CASSIIETPNYGYTF.

The chain links TRBV19 to TRBJ2-5, with TRBD1 identical over 9 bases. Germline CDR1 is LNHDA and CDR2 is SQIVND (reference sequence). V lost 0 bases, J lost 4 bases, and 6 bases stayed unmatched. This CDR3 region has 16 residues. CDR3 coding DNA: TGTGCCAGTAGTATAGAAAGGGGACAGGGTCGAGAGACCCAGTACTTC. It is translated as CASSIERGQGRETQYF.

This chain uses TRBV7-3 with TRBJ2-7; 13 positions agree with TRBD2. The germline CDR1 and CDR2 sequences are SGHTA and FQGTGA. V dropped 3 bases and J dropped 3; count of bases not matched to a gene: 8. The CDR3 totals 17 residues. The CDR3 DNA follows: TGTGCCAGCAGCTTTGGACTAGCGGGAGACCAAAGCTACGAGCAGTACTTC. This encodes CASSFGLAGDQSYEQYF. Using reference TRBV7-3 and TRBJ2-7 for the parts outside the CDR3, the full variable domain is GAGVSQTPSNKVTEKGKYVELRCDPISGHTALYWYRQSLGQGPEFLIYFQGTGAADDSGLPNDRFFAVRPEGSVSTLKIQRTERGDSAVYLCASSFGLAGDQSYEQYFGPGTRLTVT.

The rearrangement uses TRBV27 and TRBJ2-7; no definite D call. The CDR3 has 14 amino acids. Trimming removed 2 bases at V and 3 bases at J, with 11 bases between. The germline V gene has CDR1 MNHEY and CDR2 SMNVEV (reference sequence). CDR3 loop: CASSLGDTLYEQYF. The CDR3 DNA sequence: TGTGCCAGCAGTTTAGGCGACACCCTCTACGAGCAGTACTTC.

This chain uses TRBV6-1 with TRBJ2-5, with TRBD1 matching over 7 bases. The CDR3 is 13 amino acids. V dropped 7 bases and J dropped 7; count of bases not matched to a gene: 9. Germline CDR1 and CDR2: MNHNS and SASEGT. CDR3 in amino acids: CASTGQDLWTQYF. The CDR3 nucleotides read TGTGCCAGCACCGGACAGGACCTTTGGACCCAGTACTTC.

The chain uses TRBV5-7 and TRBJ1-5, with D maybe TRBD1 (6 bases). TRBV5-7 is identified as an open reading frame with a role that is uncertain. V was clipped by 3 bases and J by 4 bases, with 8 bases between them. This CDR3 region has 13 residues. The CDR3 bases are TGTGCCAGCAGCTACGGACAGAATCAGCCCCAGCATTTT. Amino acid sequence: CASSYGQNQPQHF.

The chain links TRBV5-8 to TRBJ2-7, with 10 bases identical to TRBD2. The germline CDR1 and CDR2 sequences are SGHTS and YDEGEE. CDR3 length: 13 amino acids. Trimming took 5 bases from V and 4 from J; bases not matched to a gene: 3. CDR3 sequence reads: CASRAGGSYEQYF. The CDR3 DNA reads TGTGCCAGCAGAGCGGGGGGGTCATACGAGCAGTACTTC. The variable domain in full, completed from reference TRBV5-8 and TRBJ2-7, reads EAGVTQSPTHLIKTRGQQATLRCSPISGHTSVYWYQQALGLGLQFLLWYDEGEERNRGNFPPRFSGRQFPNYSSELNVNALELEDSALYLCASRAGGSYEQYFGPGTRLTVT.

The chain couples TRBV19 to TRBJ1-1, with 9 bases identical to TRBD1. The CDR3 sequence is 15 residues long. CDR1 is LNHDA, CDR2 SQIVND, per germline (reference sequence). J was trimmed by 6 bases and V by 8 bases; bases with no gene match: 13. DNA for the CDR3: TGTGCCAGTCACACGGCCGGGACAGGGTATCCTGAAGCTTTCTTT. Translation: CASHTAGTGYPEAFF.

The sample holds a few counts of this clone. The V call is TRBV6-5, the J call TRBJ1-2, with 10 bases matching TRBD1. V lost 3 bases, J lost 7 bases, and 2 bases stayed unmatched. The CDR3 covers 13 residues. Germline V gives CDR1 MNHEY, CDR2 SVGAGI. CDR3 residues: CASSYRDRGGYTF. CDR3 nucleotides: TGTGCCAGCAGTTATAGGGACAGGGGTGGCTACACCTTC.

The J gene is TRBJ2-4, the V gene TRBV7-6, with D possibly TRBD2 on 6 matching bases. Germline loops: CDR1 SGHVS, CDR2 FNYEAQ. Trimming removed 1 base from V and 5 bases from J, with 15 bases in between. CDR3 size: 16 residues. The DNA for the CDR3 is TGTGCCAGCAGCTTAGAGGCCTCTAGCGCCCAAAACATTCAGTACTTC. Residues: CASSLEASSAQNIQYF.

The V and J genes are TRBV11-2 and TRBJ1-2; 10 positions agree with TRBD1. This CDR3 region has 16 residues. Germline CDR1 is SGHAT and CDR2 is FQNNGV. V lost 1 base, J lost 6 bases, and 8 bases stayed unmatched. The CDR3 region has the DNA TGTGCCAGCAGCTTAGCGACAGGGGGCATAATGCATGGCTACACCTTC. The encoded protein is CASSLATGGIMHGYTF.

This clone appeared a few times. CDR3 sequence (DNA): TGCGCCAGCAGCCCTAGCGGGGGGGCCGGAGAGACCCAGTACTTC. Translation: CASSPSGGAGETQYF. This chain joins TRBV5-1 and TRBJ2-5, with 12 bases matching TRBD2. CDR1 and CDR2 (germline): SGHRS, YFSETQ. This CDR3 comprises 15 residues. V lost 4 bases and J lost 4; bases outside the gene matches: 5.

As for this clone: The germline gene is not matched at one end of the junction; a read error may be the cause. The J gene is TRBJ1-2, the V gene TRBV7-9; D not certain. In germline, CDR1 is SEHNR, CDR2 FQNEAQ (reference sequence). The CDR3 covers 12 residues. Here the CDR3 DNA reads TGTTCCAGCACCACATCAAACTATGGCTACACCTTC. Translation: CSSTTSNYGYTF.

CDR3 amino acids: CASTAKTIYEQYF. The CDR3 DNA sequence: TGTGCCAGCACCGCAAAAACAATCTACGAGCAGTACTTC. The chain is built from TRBV21-1 and TRBJ2-7; TRBD1 was called by the table and not checked on the DNA. TRBV21-1 counts as a pseudogene. This CDR3 region has 13 residues.

V is TRBV13 and J is TRBJ1-5, with D unclear. Trimming cost V 0 bases and J 3 bases, with 6 bases left between them. CDR3 length: 14 amino acids. In germline, CDR1 is PRHDT, CDR2 FYEKMQ (reference sequence). CDR3 loop: CASSLGESNQPQHF. The DNA of the CDR3 is TGTGCCAGCAGCTTAGGTGAGTCCAATCAGCCCCAGCATTTT.

As concerns this clone: One end of the junction is discordant with germline, which a read error may explain. The V gene is TRBV7-9, the J gene TRBJ1-2; no clear D gene. The CDR3 covers 13 residues. Germline loops: CDR1 SEHNR, CDR2 FQNEAQ (reference sequence). The CDR3 sequence is CSSSFLSNYGYTF. The CDR3 DNA is TGTTCCAGCAGCTTCTTGAGTAACTATGGCTACACCTTC.

Points on this clone: One end of the junction fails to match germline, which may point to a read error. The V call is TRBV7-7, the J call TRBJ2-2; the D is unclear. The CDR3 is 19 amino acids. The germline V gene encodes CDR1 SSHAT and CDR2 FNYEAQ (reference sequence). The CDR3 region is CASSLFLLSSSANTGELFF. The CDR3 DNA reads TGTGCTAGCAGCCTATTTCTCCTGTCTTCCTCCGCGAACACCGGGGAGCTGTTTTTT.

The chain recombines TRBV29-1 with TRBJ2-7; tentative D call: TRBD2 (6 bases). V was shortened by 7 bases and J by 4 bases, with 14 bases between the two germline ends. This CDR3 is built from 12 residues. Germline lookup yields CDR1 SQVTM and CDR2 ANQGSEA. DNA of the CDR3: TGCAGCGCCCGAAGGGCGGGGTACGAGCAGTACTTC. Protein sequence: CSARRAGYEQYF.